The clone carrying this TCR beta chain was observed a single time. The antigen is unknown. This specimen comes from a study of tumor-infiltrating lymphocytes in localized non-small cell lung cancer. Study overall: The cohort mixed smokers and never-smokers, several histologies, and some post-neoadjuvant-chemotherapy samples.

Clones were sequenced by immunoSEQ multiplex PCR, and TCRdb holds only the in-frame ones, with some missing. The sample records some 15,000 clones, 80% to 90% being singletons. Study-wide results and limits: Recurrence-free survival showed no association with tumor T-cell fraction. No T-cell fraction difference was seen between IM1 and IM2 tumors. Technical variation could not be separated from intratumor heterogeneity here.

The sequenced sample was lung tumor tissue. The TCR originated in a human donor with non-small cell lung cancer.

The CDR3 coding sequence is TGTGCCAGCATCGCCAGCCTGAACACTGAAGCTTTCTTT. Amino acid sequence: CASIASLNTEAFF. The rearrangement links TRBV6-6 to TRBJ1-1; D gene uncertain. Germline loops: CDR1 MNHNY, CDR2 SVGAGI (reference sequence). The V end lost 7 bases, the J end lost 0 bases, and 9 bases lay between the germline ends. The CDR3 is 13 residues long.